Presented here are 10 T cell receptor beta chains from one specimen sequenced in a study of T cell responses to AZD1222 COVID-19 vaccine (dated by TCRdb to about 2021). Receptor libraries were prepared by the immunoSEQ multiplex PCR assay. Drawn from immuneACCESS, this table holds only the in-frame rearrangements with V and J called that TCRdb kept. Clones are partly lost; checked studies trace under half to an unresolved V gene and leave the rest unexplained. The sample records 75,000 to 90,000 clones, more than 75% of which are singletons. Around 21% of the sample is in the top ten clones. The meaning of the sample's time point label: baseline before first vaccination. The sample here was peripheral blood, taken on day 0 of AZD1222 vaccination. The receptor set was obtained from an adult in good health.

The chain recombines TRBV16 with TRBJ2-3; 10 bases are shared with TRBD2. Germline V gene data show CDR1 as KGHSY and CDR2 as FQNENV. The CDR3 loop spans 17 amino acids. J lost 5 bases, V lost 4 bases, and 12 bases had no gene match. The CDR3 reads CASSPPLSGRGGDTQYF. DNA for the CDR3: TGTGCCAGCAGCCCCCCCCTGAGCGGGAGGGGAGGAGATACGCAGTATTTT. The whole variable domain, remainder taken from reference TRBV16 and TRBJ2-3, is GEEVAQTPKHLVRGEGQKAKLYCAPIKGHSYVFWYQQVLKNEFKFLISFQNENVFDETGMPKERFSAKCLPNSPCSLEIQATKLEDSAVYFCASSPPLSGRGGDTQYFGPGTRLTVL.

The chain carries TRBV7-2 and TRBJ2-7; 9 bases match TRBD1. This CDR3 is 14 amino acids long. J gave up 2 bases and V 5 bases, and 4 bases lay outside the gene matches. Germline V gene lookup returns CDR1 SGHTA and CDR2 FQGNSA. In nucleotides, the CDR3 is TGTGCCAGCAGCCGCGACAGGGGGGCCTACGAGCAGTACTTC. Its translation: CASSRDRGAYEQYF.

V gene TRBV5-1 combines with J gene TRBJ1-4; unclear D gene. The V end was cut by 1 base, the J end by 0 bases, with 4 bases between. The CDR3 length is 14 residues. The germline V gene encodes CDR1 SGHRS and CDR2 YFSETQ. The CDR3 protein is CASSLMSTNEKLFF. The CDR3 DNA is TGCGCCAGCAGCTTGATGTCAACTAATGAAAAACTGTTTTTT.

This clone came up a few times. V is TRBV7-2 and J is TRBJ2-7; tentatively, D is TRBD1 or TRBD2 (5 bases each). The CDR3 sequence is 15 residues long. Per the germline V gene, CDR1 is SGHTA and CDR2 is FQGNSA. V lost 3 bases and J lost 3, with 15 bases in between. CDR3 sequence (DNA): TGTGCCAGCAGCTTCGATACGGGACCTTACTACGAGCAGTACTTC. Translation gives CASSFDTGPYYEQYF. The variable domain in full, completed from reference TRBV7-2 and TRBJ2-7, reads GAGVSQSPSNKVTEKGKDVELRCDPISGHTALYWYRQSLGQGLEFLIYFQGNSAPDKSGLPSDRFSAERTGGSVSTLTIQRTQQEDSAVYLCASSFDTGPYYEQYFGPGTRLTVT.

The chain joins TRBV18 to TRBJ1-4; D possibly corresponds to TRBD1 (5 bases). Trimming cost V 0 bases and J 7 bases, with 9 bases left between them. Per the germline V gene, CDR1 is KGHSH and CDR2 is LQKENI. The CDR3 is made up of 14 amino acids. CDR3 sequence: CASSPPGEAEKLFF. For the CDR3, the DNA is TGTGCCAGCTCACCACCAGGGGAGGCTGAAAAACTGTTTTTT.

This clone occurred once. The V gene is TRBV7-8, the J gene TRBJ2-5; weak D call: TRBD2 (7 bases). This CDR3 contains 16 residues. CDR1 is SGHVS, CDR2 FQNEAQ, per germline. V was pared by 2 bases and J by 5 bases, with 18 bases between. For the CDR3, the DNA is TGTGCCAGCAGCTTATCCACGGGGGGCCCGGGGGAGACCCAGTACTTC. Translating gives CASSLSTGGPGETQYF.

This clone was picked up many times. The identical CDR3 is also encoded by other nucleotide sequences in the sample. The rearrangement links TRBV19 to TRBJ1-5; 8 bases line up with TRBD1. The V gene end was trimmed by 1 base and the J gene end by 7 bases; junction bases not matched to a gene: 6. CDR1 is LNHDA and CDR2 is SQIVND in the germline V gene (reference sequence). There are 15 residues in the CDR3. This chain's CDR3 is CASSIAQGAGQPQHF. The CDR3 DNA reads as TGTGCCAGTAGTATAGCCCAGGGGGCAGGACAGCCCCAGCATTTT.

This rearrangement joins TRBV2 to TRBJ1-5; 7 bases match TRBD1. The length of the CDR3 is 14 residues. Trimming at V came to 1 base and at J to 9 bases, leaving 6 bases not matched to a gene. CDR1 SNHLY and CDR2 FYNNEI come from the germline V gene. CDR3 bases: TGTGCCAGCAGTGAAGGAACAGGGGTAGCGCCCCAGCATTTT. It is translated as CASSEGTGVAPQHF.

Concerning this clone itself: Germline is not matched at one junction end, which may reflect a read error. In DNA form, the CDR3 reads TGTGCCAGCAGCCATCGTTCCTTTAATTCACCCCTCCACTTT. It specifies CASSHRSFNSPLHF. The chain combines TRBV4-2 with TRBJ1-6, with D hard to call. The CDR3 is 14 residues long. CDR1 and CDR2 from the germline V gene are LGHNA and YNFKEQ.

The CDR3 is CASSIPGQGADTQYF. The CDR3 bases are TGTGCCAGCAGCATACCGGGACAGGGGGCAGATACGCAGTATTTT. The chain uses TRBV5-4 and TRBJ2-3; 11 nucleotides agree with TRBD1. V was pared by 4 bases and J by 4 bases, with 5 bases of the junction left unmatched. The CDR3 has 15 residues. Germline lookup yields CDR1 SGHNT and CDR2 YYREEE (reference sequence).